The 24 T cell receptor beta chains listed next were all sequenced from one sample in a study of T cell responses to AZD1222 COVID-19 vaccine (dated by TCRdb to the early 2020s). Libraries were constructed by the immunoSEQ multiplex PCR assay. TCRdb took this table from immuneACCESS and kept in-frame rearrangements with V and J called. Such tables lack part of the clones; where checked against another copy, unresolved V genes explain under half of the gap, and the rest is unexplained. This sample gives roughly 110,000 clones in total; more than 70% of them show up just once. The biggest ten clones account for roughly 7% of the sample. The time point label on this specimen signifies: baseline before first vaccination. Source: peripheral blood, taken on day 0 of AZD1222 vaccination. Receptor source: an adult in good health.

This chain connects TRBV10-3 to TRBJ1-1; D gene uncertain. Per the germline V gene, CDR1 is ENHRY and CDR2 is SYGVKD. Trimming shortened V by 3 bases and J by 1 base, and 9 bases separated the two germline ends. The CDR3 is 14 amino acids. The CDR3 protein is CAISDRGENTEAFF. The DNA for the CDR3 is TGTGCCATCAGTGACCGGGGTGAGAACACTGAAGCTTTCTTT.

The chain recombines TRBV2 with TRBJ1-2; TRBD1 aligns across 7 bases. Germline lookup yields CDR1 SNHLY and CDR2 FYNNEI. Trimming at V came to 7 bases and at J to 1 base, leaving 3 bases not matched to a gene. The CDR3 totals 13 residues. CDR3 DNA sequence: TGTGCCAGCACCGGACAGGTTAACTATGGCTACACCTTC. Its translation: CASTGQVNYGYTF.

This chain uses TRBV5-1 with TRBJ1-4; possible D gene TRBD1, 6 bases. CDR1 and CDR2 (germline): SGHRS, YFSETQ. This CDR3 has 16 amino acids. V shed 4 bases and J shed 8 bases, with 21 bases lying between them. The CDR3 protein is CASSLGKGVSAEKLFF. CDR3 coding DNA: TGCGCCAGCAGCCTGGGAAAGGGGGTGTCGGCCGAAAAACTGTTTTTT.

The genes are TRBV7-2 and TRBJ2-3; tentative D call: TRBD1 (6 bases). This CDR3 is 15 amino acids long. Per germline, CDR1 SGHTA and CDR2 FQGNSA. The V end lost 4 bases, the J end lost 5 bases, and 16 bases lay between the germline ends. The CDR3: CASSSLGQFVDTQYF. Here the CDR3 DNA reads TGTGCCAGCAGCTCCCTTGGACAGTTTGTAGATACGCAGTATTTT.

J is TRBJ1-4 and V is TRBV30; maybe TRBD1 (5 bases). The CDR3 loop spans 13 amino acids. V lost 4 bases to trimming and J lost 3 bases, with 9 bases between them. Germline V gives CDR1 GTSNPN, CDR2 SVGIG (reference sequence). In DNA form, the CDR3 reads TGTGCCTGGACCCCAGGGTCTAATGAAAAACTGTTTTTT. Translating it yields CAWTPGSNEKLFF. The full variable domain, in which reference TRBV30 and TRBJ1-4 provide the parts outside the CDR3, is SQTIHQWPATLVQPVGSPLSLECTVEGTSNPNLYWYRQAAGRGLQLLFYSVGIGQISSEVPQNLSASRPQDRQFILSSKKLLLSDSGFYLCAWTPGSNEKLFFGSGTQLSVL.

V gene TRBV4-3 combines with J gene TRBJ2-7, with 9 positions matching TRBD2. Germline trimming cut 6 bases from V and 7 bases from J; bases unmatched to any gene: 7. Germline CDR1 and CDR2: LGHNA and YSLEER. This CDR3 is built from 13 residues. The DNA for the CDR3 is TGCGCCAGCAGTGTAGGACTAGCGAGAGAGCAGTACTTC. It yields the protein CASSVGLAREQYF.

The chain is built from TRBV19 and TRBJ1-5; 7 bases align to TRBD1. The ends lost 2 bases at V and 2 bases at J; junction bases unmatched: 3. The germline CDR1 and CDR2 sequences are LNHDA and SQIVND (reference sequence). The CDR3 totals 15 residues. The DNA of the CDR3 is TGTGCCAGTAGTATATACAGGGGCGGCAATCAGCCCCAGCATTTT. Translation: CASSIYRGGNQPQHF.

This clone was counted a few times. The DNA of the CDR3 is TGTGCCAGCAGCCAGCTGGAGGGGGAGACCCAGTACTTC. The encoded protein is CASSQLEGETQYF. The chain joins TRBV7-3 to TRBJ2-5; TRBD2 is a possible D gene (6 bases). In germline, CDR1 is SGHTA, CDR2 FQGTGA. The CDR3 length is 13 residues. V shed 5 bases and J shed 5 bases, with 12 bases lying between them.

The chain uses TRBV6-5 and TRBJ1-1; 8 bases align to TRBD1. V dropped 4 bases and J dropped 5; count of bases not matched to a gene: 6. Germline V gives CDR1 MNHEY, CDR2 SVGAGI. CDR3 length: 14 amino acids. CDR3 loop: CASSSDYRGTEAFF. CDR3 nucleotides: TGTGCCAGCAGTTCCGATTACAGGGGGACTGAAGCTTTCTTT.

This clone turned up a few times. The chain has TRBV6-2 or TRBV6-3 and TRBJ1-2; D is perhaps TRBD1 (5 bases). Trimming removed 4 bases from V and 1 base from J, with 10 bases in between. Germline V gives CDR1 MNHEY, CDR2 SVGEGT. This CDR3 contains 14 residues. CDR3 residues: CASSSPDSNYGYTF. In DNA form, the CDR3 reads TGTGCCAGCAGTTCGCCTGACAGTAACTATGGCTACACCTTC.

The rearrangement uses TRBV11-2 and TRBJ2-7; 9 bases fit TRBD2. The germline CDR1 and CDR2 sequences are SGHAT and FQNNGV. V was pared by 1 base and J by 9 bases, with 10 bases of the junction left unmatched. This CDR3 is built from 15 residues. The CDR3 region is CASSLVAGEAPGQYF. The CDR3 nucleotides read TGTGCCAGCAGCTTAGTAGCGGGAGAGGCCCCTGGGCAGTACTTC.

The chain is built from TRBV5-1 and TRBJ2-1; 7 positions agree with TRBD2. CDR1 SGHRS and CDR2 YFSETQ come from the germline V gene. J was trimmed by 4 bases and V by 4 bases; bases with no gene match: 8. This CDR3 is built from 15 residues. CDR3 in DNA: TGCGCCAGCAGCAGGGGAGGTAGCGGGTACAATGAGCAGTTCTTC. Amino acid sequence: CASSRGGSGYNEQFF.

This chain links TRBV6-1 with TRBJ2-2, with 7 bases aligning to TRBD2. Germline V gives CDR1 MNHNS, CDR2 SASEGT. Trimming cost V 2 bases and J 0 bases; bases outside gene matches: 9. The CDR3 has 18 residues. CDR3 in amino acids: CASSEFGLGRANTGELFF. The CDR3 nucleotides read TGTGCCAGCAGTGAATTTGGGCTTGGGAGGGCGAACACCGGGGAGCTGTTTTTT.

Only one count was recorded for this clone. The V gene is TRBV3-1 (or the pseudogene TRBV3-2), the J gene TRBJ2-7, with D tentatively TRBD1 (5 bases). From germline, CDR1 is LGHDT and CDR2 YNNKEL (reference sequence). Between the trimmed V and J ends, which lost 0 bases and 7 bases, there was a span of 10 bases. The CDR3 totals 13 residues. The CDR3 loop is CASSQEGPREQYF. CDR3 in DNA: TGTGCCAGCAGCCAAGAGGGGCCAAGGGAGCAGTACTTC.

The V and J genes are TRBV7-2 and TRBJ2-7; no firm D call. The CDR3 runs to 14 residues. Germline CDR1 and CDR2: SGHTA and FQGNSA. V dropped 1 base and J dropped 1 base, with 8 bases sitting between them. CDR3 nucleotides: TGTGCCAGCAGCTTAGTTGTGGTTTCCTACGAGCAGTACTTC. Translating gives CASSLVVVSYEQYF.

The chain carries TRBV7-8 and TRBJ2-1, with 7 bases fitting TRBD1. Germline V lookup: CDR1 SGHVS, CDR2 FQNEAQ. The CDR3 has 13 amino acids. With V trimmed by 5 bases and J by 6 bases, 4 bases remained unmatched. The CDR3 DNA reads TGTGCCAGCAGCCCGACAGGGAGCAATGAGCAGTTCTTC. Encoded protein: CASSPTGSNEQFF. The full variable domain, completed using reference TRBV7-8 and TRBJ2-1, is GAGVSQSPRYKVAKRGQDVALRCDPISGHVSLFWYQQALGQGPEFLTYFQNEAQLDKSGLPSDRFFAERPEGSVSTLKIQRTQQEDSAVYLCASSPTGSNEQFFGPGTRLTVL.

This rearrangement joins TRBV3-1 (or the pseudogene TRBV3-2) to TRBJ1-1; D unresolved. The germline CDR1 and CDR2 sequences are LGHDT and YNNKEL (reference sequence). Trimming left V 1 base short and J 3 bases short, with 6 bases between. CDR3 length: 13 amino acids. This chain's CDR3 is CASSQASHTEAFF. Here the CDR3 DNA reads TGTGCCAGCAGCCAAGCGTCTCACACTGAAGCTTTCTTT.

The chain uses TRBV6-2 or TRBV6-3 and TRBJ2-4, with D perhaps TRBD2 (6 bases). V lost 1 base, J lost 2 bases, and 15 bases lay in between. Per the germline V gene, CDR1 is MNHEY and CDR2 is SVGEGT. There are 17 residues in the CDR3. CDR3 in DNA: TGTGCCAGCAGTTACTTCCCTGGGCTAGCGACCAAAAACATTCAGTACTTC. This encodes CASSYFPGLATKNIQYF.

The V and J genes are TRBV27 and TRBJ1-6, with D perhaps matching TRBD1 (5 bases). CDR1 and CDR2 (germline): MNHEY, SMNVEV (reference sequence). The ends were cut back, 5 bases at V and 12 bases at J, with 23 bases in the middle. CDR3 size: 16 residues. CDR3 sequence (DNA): TGTGCCAGCAGTCACACTACTCCGCGGGGGTCGGGACCCCTCCACTTT. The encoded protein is CASSHTTPRGSGPLHF.

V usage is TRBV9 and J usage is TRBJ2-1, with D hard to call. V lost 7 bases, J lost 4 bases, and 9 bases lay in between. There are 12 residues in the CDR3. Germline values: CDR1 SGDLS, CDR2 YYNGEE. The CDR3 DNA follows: TGTGCCAGCGGTGTGGCTTACAATGAGCAGTTCTTC. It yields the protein CASGVAYNEQFF. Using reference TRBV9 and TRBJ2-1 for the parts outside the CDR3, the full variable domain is DSGVTQTPKHLITATGQRVTLRCSPRSGDLSVYWYQQSLDQGLQFLIQYYNGEERAKGNILERFSAQQFPDLHSELNLSSLELGDSALYFCASGVAYNEQFFGPGTRLTVL.

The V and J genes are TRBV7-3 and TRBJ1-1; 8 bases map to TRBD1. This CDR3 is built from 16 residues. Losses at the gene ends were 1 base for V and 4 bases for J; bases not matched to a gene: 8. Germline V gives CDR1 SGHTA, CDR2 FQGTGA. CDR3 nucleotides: TGTGCCAGCAGCTTAATTCCGACAGGGGAGGGCACTGAAGCTTTCTTT. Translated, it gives CASSLIPTGEGTEAFF. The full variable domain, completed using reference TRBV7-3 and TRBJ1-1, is GAGVSQTPSNKVTEKGKYVELRCDPISGHTALYWYRQSLGQGPEFLIYFQGTGAADDSGLPNDRFFAVRPEGSVSTLKIQRTERGDSAVYLCASSLIPTGEGTEAFFGQGTRLTVV.

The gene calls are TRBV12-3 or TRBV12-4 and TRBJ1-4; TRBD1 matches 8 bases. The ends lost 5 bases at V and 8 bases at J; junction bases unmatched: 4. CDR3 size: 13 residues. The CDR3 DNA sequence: TGTGCCAGCAGTCGACAGGGGAACGAAAAACTGTTTTTT. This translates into CASSRQGNEKLFF.

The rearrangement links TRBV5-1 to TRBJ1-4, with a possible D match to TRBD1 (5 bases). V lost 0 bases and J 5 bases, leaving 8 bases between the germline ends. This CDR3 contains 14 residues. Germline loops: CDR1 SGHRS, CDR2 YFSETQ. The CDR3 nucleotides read TGCGCCAGCAGCTTGGGACAGAAAAATGAAAAACTGTTTTTT. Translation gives CASSLGQKNEKLFF.

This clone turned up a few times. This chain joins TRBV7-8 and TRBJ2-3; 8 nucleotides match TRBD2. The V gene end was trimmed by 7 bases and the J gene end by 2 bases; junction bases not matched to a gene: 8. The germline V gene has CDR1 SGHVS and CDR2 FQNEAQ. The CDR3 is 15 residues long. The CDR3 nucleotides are TGTGCCAGCATCCCAGCGGGAGCTAACACAGATACGCAGTATTTT. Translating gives CASIPAGANTDTQYF.